This TCR beta chain was identified in a study of graft-versus-host responses after intestinal transplantation. Study background: Each patient got anti-thymocyte globulin induction, then tacrolimus and steroids for around three years.

Study results and caveats: Recipient marrow contained GvH clones, some of which appeared first in ileum or blood. Declines in HvG clones occurring early post-transplant were associated with peak circulating GvH clone levels. Allografts of patients with graft-donor T cell macrochimerism showed high graft-versus-host to host-versus-graft clone ratios.

After removal of 4 bases from V and 1 base from J, the junction contained 5 bases not matched to a gene. Germline lookup yields CDR1 MGHRA and CDR2 YSYEKL. This CDR3 is built from 15 residues. As to this clone: Its cognate antigen is unknown.

The data were produced by immunoSEQ multiplex PCR, yet TCRdb's version contains in-frame clones alone and is incomplete. The sample records 80,000 to 100,000 clones, 80% to 85% being singletons. The chain recombines TRBV4-1 with TRBJ2-3; 7 nucleotides align to TRBD2. The sequenced sample was unstimulated CD8+ T cells sorted from spleen or lymph node cells, obtained before intestinal transplant. This sequence originates from a human donor who received an intestinal transplant. CDR3 residues: CASSPRGLRTDTQYF. CDR3 bases: TGCGCCAGCAGCCCCCGGGGACTACGCACAGATACGCAGTATTTT.